This T cell receptor beta chain was sequenced for a study of T cell responses to AZD1222 COVID-19 vaccine. The table came from immunoSEQ multiplex PCR; TCRdb's copy has only in-frame clones and leaves some out. The sample comprises 80,000 or so clones, roughly 90% of which are singletons, and around 4.9% rests with the top ten. The CDR3 totals 14 residues. Germline values: CDR1 SGHTA, CDR2 FQGNSA. Trimming took off 1 base at V and 2 bases at J, with 7 bases between the two ends. This clonotype was sampled from an adult in good health. This specimen consisted of peripheral blood, obtained on day 0 of AZD1222 vaccination. This chain connects TRBV7-2 to TRBJ2-3; D is possibly TRBD1 or TRBD2 (6 bases each). CDR3 nucleotide sequence: TGTGCCAGCAGCTTAGGGGGGGCCACAGATACGCAGTATTTT. Translation: CASSLGGATDTQYF.